This entry lists 32 T cell receptor beta chains sequenced from one sample in a study of cytomegalovirus exposure and HLA in healthy donors. The PCR ran on 60 Vbeta and 13 Jbeta primers. The table came from immunoSEQ multiplex PCR; TCRdb's copy has only in-frame clones and leaves some out. The sample has roughly 36,000 clones, 75% to 90% seen once. The sequenced sample consisted of PBMCs. The receptors stem from a male donor in good health and CMV-seronegative.

The rearrangement joins TRBV4-1 to TRBJ2-7, with 11 bases fitting TRBD1. This CDR3 region has 15 residues. Per germline, CDR1 MGHRA and CDR2 YSYEKL. Trimming at V came to 2 bases and at J to 6 bases, leaving 6 bases not matched to a gene. The CDR3 region has the DNA TGCGCCAGCAGCCAACCCGGACAGGGGGCGGCCGAGCAGTACTTC. It specifies CASSQPGQGAAEQYF.

This rearrangement joins TRBV6-5 to TRBJ1-2; D gene uncertain. This CDR3 has 16 amino acids. In germline, CDR1 is MNHEY, CDR2 SVGAGI. V was clipped by 0 bases and J by 5 bases, with 16 bases between them. This CDR3 is CASSYSPGNLDYGYTF. The CDR3 DNA reads TGTGCCAGCAGTTACTCTCCCGGGAACCTAGATTATGGCTACACCTTC.

The chain is built from TRBV5-1 and TRBJ1-1; possible D gene TRBD1, 6 bases. The CDR3 has 15 amino acids. V lost 2 bases and J 3 bases, leaving 14 bases between the germline ends. The germline CDR1 and CDR2 sequences are SGHRS and YFSETQ. CDR3 residues: CASSFRTGTDTEAFF. The DNA for the CDR3 is TGCGCCAGCAGCTTTCGAACAGGGACGGACACTGAAGCTTTCTTT. Based on the CDR3 plus reference TRBV5-1 and TRBJ1-1, the full variable domain is KAGVTQTPRYLIKTRGQQVTLSCSPISGHRSVSWYQQTPGQGLQFLFEYFSETQRNKGNFPGRFSGRQFSNSRSEMNVSTLELGDSALYLCASSFRTGTDTEAFFGQGTRLTVV.

The V call is TRBV4-1, the J call TRBJ1-2; the match to TRBD1 covers 10 bases. The CDR3 sequence is 16 residues long. Germline V CDR1 and CDR2: MGHRA, YSYEKL. The V and J ends lost 2 bases and 13 bases, in that order; junction bases with no gene match: 16. CDR3 nucleotide sequence: TGCGCCAGCAGCCAACAACCGGGACAGGGGTGGTTTGGGGGCACCTTC. It translates to CASSQQPGQGWFGGTF.

V and J are TRBV4-2 and TRBJ2-1; 11 positions match TRBD2. This CDR3 contains 16 residues. Germline lookup yields CDR1 LGHNA and CDR2 YNFKEQ. With 0 bases clipped from V and 9 bases from J, the junction kept 7 bases outside the gene matches. CDR3 coding DNA: TGTGCCAGCAGCCAAGATAGTAGCGGGGGGGGGATTGAGCAGTTCTTC. It yields the protein CASSQDSSGGGIEQFF.

V gene TRBV25-1 combines with J gene TRBJ1-1, with a possible D match to TRBD1 (6 bases). The CDR3 spans 16 residues. Germline V lookup: CDR1 MGHDK, CDR2 SYGVNS. V shed 6 bases and J shed 2 bases, with 19 bases lying between them. CDR3 region: CASRGRDTGLNTEAFF. The CDR3 DNA is TGTGCCAGCAGAGGCCGGGACACAGGACTTAACACTGAAGCTTTCTTT.

The J gene is TRBJ1-2, the V gene TRBV9; unclear D gene. The CDR3 is made up of 14 amino acids. The germline V gene has CDR1 SGDLS and CDR2 YYNGEE. Trimming pared 4 bases from V and 8 bases from J, leaving 18 bases between. CDR3 coding DNA: TGTGCCAGCAGCCAGCGGGCGGGGAGTCGGGGCTACACCTTC. It translates to CASSQRAGSRGYTF.

The chain has TRBV9 and TRBJ2-7; TRBD1 matches 7 bases. The CDR3 sequence is 15 residues long. V trimming: 3 bases; J trimming: 2 bases; junction bases outside the gene matches: 8. CDR1 and CDR2 (germline): SGDLS, YYNGEE. CDR3 sequence reads: CASSAQDRSPYEQYF. The CDR3 DNA follows: TGTGCCAGCAGCGCTCAGGACAGGAGCCCCTACGAGCAGTACTTC.

The chain employs TRBV6-5 and TRBJ2-2; 8 bases fit TRBD1. Germline lookup yields CDR1 MNHEY and CDR2 SVGAGI. The CDR3 is 16 residues long. The J segment lost 5 bases and the V segment lost 1 base, leaving 6 bases of the junction unmatched. This CDR3 is CASSYYQGARTGELFF. As DNA, the CDR3 is TGTGCCAGCAGTTACTACCAGGGGGCGCGTACCGGGGAGCTGTTTTTT.

V gene TRBV13 combines with J gene TRBJ1-6; 9 nucleotides match TRBD1. The CDR3 length is 14 residues. Per the germline V gene, CDR1 is PRHDT and CDR2 is FYEKMQ (reference sequence). Germline trimming cut 5 bases from V and 5 bases from J; bases unmatched to any gene: 1. CDR3 sequence: CASSRTGDNSPLHF. In DNA, the CDR3 is TGTGCCAGCAGCCGGACAGGGGATAATTCACCCCTCCACTTT.

The chain couples TRBV5-1 to TRBJ2-7, with a tentative D call TRBD1 (5 bases). With 4 bases removed from V and 1 base from J, the gap between germline ends came to 21 bases. The CDR3 is made up of 17 amino acids. Germline V gene lookup returns CDR1 SGHRS and CDR2 YFSETQ. For the CDR3, the DNA is TGCGCCAGCAGCGGTCAGGGCAGACGGCCGCTTTCCTACGAGCAGTACTTC. Translated: CASSGQGRRPLSYEQYF. The full variable domain, rest sourced from reference TRBV5-1 and TRBJ2-7, is KAGVTQTPRYLIKTRGQQVTLSCSPISGHRSVSWYQQTPGQGLQFLFEYFSETQRNKGNFPGRFSGRQFSNSRSEMNVSTLELGDSALYLCASSGQGRRPLSYEQYFGPGTRLTVT.

The chain uses TRBV18 and TRBJ2-2, with a weak D call TRBD1 (5 bases). The CDR3 sequence is 16 residues long. Germline values: CDR1 KGHSH, CDR2 LQKENI. V was pared by 3 bases and J by 2 bases, with 13 bases between. This chain's CDR3 is CASSPEGVLNTGELFF. The CDR3, as DNA: TGTGCCAGCTCACCGGAAGGGGTCCTCAACACCGGGGAGCTGTTTTTT.

This chain uses TRBV23-1 with TRBJ1-5, with D possibly being TRBD1 (5 bases). TRBV23-1 is an open reading frame, and its role is uncertain. V shed 0 bases and J shed 3 bases, with 18 bases lying between them. The CDR3 loop spans 18 amino acids. CDR3 nucleotides: TGCGCCAGCAGTCAATCGAGGGGAGGGGATAATGTCAATCAGCCCCAGCATTTT. It specifies CASSQSRGGDNVNQPQHF.

The rearrangement uses TRBV9 and TRBJ2-7, with TRBD1 matching 9 bases. This CDR3 is built from 14 residues. The V segment lost 3 bases and the J segment 6 bases; nucleotides outside the gene matches: 7. Germline CDR1 is SGDLS and CDR2 is YYNGEE. DNA for the CDR3: TGTGCCAGCAGCGCAAGGACAGGGGAGGGCGAGCAGTACTTC. This translates into CASSARTGEGEQYF.

In this sample, this clone turned up a few times. The rearrangement links TRBV2 to TRBJ1-4; D is uncertain. This CDR3 has 13 residues. Germline loops: CDR1 SNHLY, CDR2 FYNNEI. V gave up 11 bases and J gave up 5 bases, with 15 bases separating them. The CDR3 reads CAARGVRNEKLFF. DNA for the CDR3: TGTGCCGCCCGCGGGGTGAGAAATGAAAAACTGTTTTTT.

The chain couples TRBV11-2 to TRBJ2-1; maybe TRBD2 (6 bases). V lost 0 bases, J lost 7 bases, and 16 bases lay in between. The CDR3 is 16 amino acids. Germline CDR1 reads SGHAT; CDR2 reads FQNNGV. The CDR3 DNA reads as TGTGCCAGCAGCTTAGACGAACTAGCAGTTACTAATGAGCAGTTCTTC. Its protein product is CASSLDELAVTNEQFF.

The DNA of the CDR3 is TGTGCCAGCAGCTTGGTGGCAGGGCTCATGAACACTGAAGCTTTCTTT. Its translation is CASSLVAGLMNTEAFF. V is TRBV5-6 and J is TRBJ1-1, with a weak D call TRBD1 (5 bases). Germline V gene lookup returns CDR1 SGHDT and CDR2 YYEEEE. V gave up 0 bases and J gave up 0 bases, with 12 bases separating them. This CDR3 has 16 residues.

This clone was counted only a few times. This chain's CDR3 is CSVEPTGSHEQYF. CDR3 nucleotides: TGCAGCGTTGAGCCGACAGGGTCCCACGAGCAGTACTTC. This chain joins TRBV29-1 and TRBJ2-7, with TRBD1 matching over 7 bases. V shed 3 bases and J 5 bases; nucleotides not matched to a gene: 7. Germline V gene sequence: CDR1 SQVTM, CDR2 ANQGSEA. CDR3 length: 13 residues.

V usage is TRBV30 and J usage is TRBJ1-5; perhaps TRBD1 as D (6 bases). The ends were cut back, 1 base at V and 2 bases at J, with 6 bases in the middle. The CDR3 contains 13 residues. Per the germline V gene, CDR1 is GTSNPN and CDR2 is SVGIG (reference sequence). The CDR3 DNA reads as TGTGCCTGGAGTGGGACAGGCAATCAGCCCCAGCATTTT. The encoded protein is CAWSGTGNQPQHF.

The CDR3 reads CAISEILQGAYYNEQFF. The CDR3, as DNA: TGTGCCATCAGTGAGATTTTACAGGGGGCGTATTACAATGAGCAGTTCTTC. The chain combines TRBV10-3 with TRBJ2-1; 9 positions match TRBD1. CDR3 length: 17 amino acids. Looked up from germline, CDR1 is ENHRY and CDR2 is SYGVKD. V gave up 2 bases and J gave up 4 bases; unmatched junction bases: 9.

The chain is built from TRBV29-1 and TRBJ1-4; 8 bases line up with TRBD1. Per the germline V gene, CDR1 is SQVTM and CDR2 is ANQGSEA. J was trimmed by 2 bases and V by 6 bases; bases with no gene match: 5. CDR3 size: 14 residues. CDR3 residues: CSVKNRGTNEKLFF. The CDR3 coding sequence is TGCAGCGTGAAAAACAGGGGGACTAATGAAAAACTGTTTTTT.

V usage is TRBV5-4 and J usage is TRBJ2-5; 9 nucleotides line up with TRBD1. The CDR3 is 16 residues long. With V trimmed by 4 bases and J by 2 bases, 9 bases remained unmatched. Germline CDR1 and CDR2: SGHNT and YYREEE (reference sequence). The CDR3 sequence is CASSARTGVGQETQYF. As DNA, the CDR3 is TGTGCCAGCAGCGCACGGACAGGGGTTGGGCAAGAGACCCAGTACTTC. Supplemented by reference TRBV5-4 and TRBJ2-5, the full variable domain reads ETGVTQSPTHLIKTRGQQVTLRCSSQSGHNTVSWYQQALGQGPQFIFQYYREEENGRGNFPPRFSGLQFPNYSSELNVNALELDDSALYLCASSARTGVGQETQYFGPGTRLLVL.

The chain carries TRBV5-1 and TRBJ2-1; TRBD2 aligns across 11 bases. The CDR3 covers 14 residues. With V trimmed by 0 bases and J by 10 bases, 3 bases remained unmatched. Germline V lookup: CDR1 SGHRS, CDR2 YFSETQ. Written as DNA, the CDR3 is TGCGCCAGCAGCTTGGATAGCGGGAGGGACGAGCAGTTCTTC. Protein sequence: CASSLDSGRDEQFF.

The chain combines TRBV29-1 with TRBJ1-3; D unclear. Germline V gene lookup returns CDR1 SQVTM and CDR2 ANQGSEA. The germline V and J ends were trimmed by 4 bases and 1 base, with 8 bases remaining between them. The CDR3 is 13 residues long. The CDR3 DNA is TGCAGCGTTGGCGGACTATCTGGAAACACCATATATTTT. Protein: CSVGGLSGNTIYF.

This chain connects TRBV4-1 to TRBJ2-7; 8 positions agree with TRBD1. Germline V gene lookup returns CDR1 MGHRA and CDR2 YSYEKL. The trim removed 5 bases at V and 2 bases at J, leaving 8 bases unmatched. CDR3 size: 15 residues. In DNA, the CDR3 is TGCGCCAGCAGCTTTTTCGGGACAGGCCCCTACGAGCAGTACTTC. This sequence encodes CASSFFGTGPYEQYF.

This clone was detected a few times. The rearrangement joins TRBV19 to TRBJ2-7; tentatively, D is TRBD1 (6 bases). CDR1 and CDR2 (germline): LNHDA, SQIVND (reference sequence). Trimming took 8 bases from V and 2 from J, leaving 13 bases between them. The CDR3 extends over 13 amino acids. CDR3 sequence reads: CASGAGTTYEQYF. The CDR3 nucleotides read TGTGCCAGTGGGGCCGGGACAACCTACGAGCAGTACTTC. The full variable domain, completed using reference TRBV19 and TRBJ2-7, is DGGITQSPKYLFRKEGQNVTLSCEQNLNHDAMYWYRQDPGQGLRLIYYSQIVNDFQKGDIAEGYSVSREKKESFPLTVTSAQKNPTAFYLCASGAGTTYEQYFGPGTRLTVT.

V is TRBV4-2 and J is TRBJ2-5, with TRBD2 matching over 9 bases. Germline V gives CDR1 LGHNA, CDR2 YNFKEQ. This CDR3 has 16 residues. The junction had 7 bases not matched to a gene; V was cut back by 3 bases and J by 2 bases. CDR3 sequence (DNA): TGTGCCAGCAGCCAGTTAATGGCGGGAGGGCAAGAGACCCAGTACTTC. It yields the protein CASSQLMAGGQETQYF.

Note on this clone: One junction end does not reproduce the germline sequence, and a read error may be involved. This chain connects TRBV5-6 to TRBJ2-7, with TRBD2 identical over 8 bases. CDR3 length: 13 residues. The germline gives CDR1 SGHDT, CDR2 YYEEEE. CDR3 bases: TGTGCCAGCAGTGGGGGTTCCGGGAGGGCCCAAAGCTTC. Translated, it gives CASSGGSGRAQSF.

V is TRBV30 and J is TRBJ1-1, with D possibly matching TRBD1 (5 bases). Trimming took off 4 bases at V and 4 bases at J, with 13 bases between the two ends. The V gene's germline CDR1 is GTSNPN and CDR2 SVGIG (reference sequence). The CDR3 extends over 13 amino acids. CDR3 amino acids: CAWNLGVFTEAFF. The DNA of the CDR3 is TGTGCCTGGAACTTAGGGGTTTTCACTGAAGCTTTCTTT.

The V call is TRBV19, the J call TRBJ2-7; the D gene is possibly TRBD2 (5 bases). CDR3 size: 15 residues. Per the germline V gene, CDR1 is LNHDA and CDR2 is SQIVND (reference sequence). With 2 bases removed from V and 0 bases from J, the gap between germline ends came to 11 bases. The CDR3 region is CASSISGTSSYEQYF. CDR3 nucleotides: TGTGCCAGTAGTATAAGCGGCACCTCCTCCTACGAGCAGTACTTC.

The genes are TRBV5-8 and TRBJ1-1; 7 bases map to TRBD1. CDR1 is SGHTS, CDR2 YDEGEE, per germline. The CDR3 runs 15 residues. V was clipped by 7 bases and J by 3 bases; unmatched bases: 12. The CDR3 nucleotides read TGTGCCAGCGGCCCTTCCGGTAGGGGGCACACTGAAGCTTTCTTT. It is translated as CASGPSGRGHTEAFF.

The gene calls are TRBV30 and TRBJ1-1; D is unclear. Trimming removed 3 bases from V and 0 bases from J, with 8 bases in between. Germline V gene lookup returns CDR1 GTSNPN and CDR2 SVGIG (reference sequence). The CDR3 spans 13 residues. CDR3 region: CAWRSRVNTEAFF. Written as DNA, the CDR3 is TGTGCCTGGAGATCACGGGTGAACACTGAAGCTTTCTTT.